The entry that follows covers one TCR beta chain sequence. Antigen unknown. The junction shows a germline mismatch at one end, possibly a read error. Healthy bone marrow donors made up the donor group. The sample belongs to a study of cytomegalovirus exposure and HLA in healthy donors. 13 Jbeta primers and 60 Vbeta primers were used for the PCR. The repertoire was sequenced with immunoSEQ multiplex PCR; TCRdb's copy has only in-frame clones and lacks some. There are some 130,000 clones in the sample; 80% occur only once, and about 4% lies in the top ten. The V gene's germline CDR1 is LNHDA and CDR2 SQIVND (reference sequence). The CDR3 runs to 12 residues. The study, taken as a whole, reports: Other equally common chains were less clonally expanded than HLA-associated TCR beta chains, a later analysis showed. With high specificity and sensitivity, the classifier reportedly diagnosed cytomegalovirus status.

The TCR was taken from a woman aged 40 to 55 in good health and CMV-seronegative. V and J are TRBV19 and TRBJ1-2; D may be TRBD1 (5 bases). The sequenced material came from PBMCs. In DNA, the CDR3 is TGTGCCAGTAGTCGGGGGGAGGCTGGCTACCCCTTC. Amino acids: CASSRGEAGYPF. Drawing the rest from reference TRBV19 and TRBJ1-2, the complete variable domain is DGGITQSPKYLFRKEGQNVTLSCEQNLNHDAMYWYRQDPGQGLRLIYYSQIVNDFQKGDIAEGYSVSREKKESFPLTVTSAQKNPTAFYLCASSRGEAGYPFGSGTRLTVV.